Detailed here is one T cell receptor beta chain. Its recognized antigen is unknown. Nothing much larger sits one base from this clone, and base qualities are not available. Distinct nucleotide sequences in the sample also encode this CDR3. CDR1 and CDR2 are drawn from the germline V gene: MDHEN, SYDVKM. The CDR3 runs 12 residues from the cysteine to the phenylalanine. Only the CDR3 region is kept as DNA, spanning 36 bases read in frame from base 1. V lost 0 bases and J lost 2 bases; the stretch between them is 2 bases long. Donors were healthy HIV-negative adults with no recently reported acute infections or vaccinations. All donors were Caucasian adults living in Nashville, Tennessee, USA. CD8 memory samples combined magnetically selected CD45RO+ cells with CCR7-negative CD45RA+ effector memory (TemRA) cells. Blood was obtained by leukapheresis, after which PBMCs were separated by Ficoll-Histopaque density gradient centrifugation and cryopreserved in liquid nitrogen vapor phase. Analytical flow cytometry was used to check the purity and quantity of each magnetically sorted T cell population. Each sorted fraction had its genomic DNA isolated and then quantified by UV absorbance on a Nanodrop 2000c.

These data originate in a study of shared clonotypes between healthy human individuals (dated by TCRdb to 2018 to 2020). Regarding the study in general: The cohort included a few men and a couple of women between 18 and 49 years of age. Libraries were prepared and TCR repertoires were sequenced by different laboratories using diverse techniques, in order to increase sequencing depth and limit assay-specific biases. Per donor, three plates each were used for CD4 naive and CD4 memory, two for CD8 naive, and one for CD8 memory. To estimate repertoire size and how much clonotype sharing occurs between individuals, the study deeply sequenced the blood TCR repertoires of about 5 healthy adults. Leukapheresis yielded between about 0.85 and 10 billion PBMCs per donor. The research as a whole found: Pairwise subsampling led to the expectation that sequencing depth would affect the degree of clonotype sharing among donors. Estimated clonotype richness was generally larger for naive than for memory subsets. Only blood was sampled, and tissue TCR repertoires likely differ from those in blood. Rarefaction of sorted-subset datasets indicated incomplete sequencing despite the large sequencing depth. The small number of donors limited the genetic and exposure-history diversity represented. Across four donors, around 5% of naive CD4, roughly 3.4% of naive CD8, roughly 2.2% of memory CD4, and approximately 0.4% of memory CD8 clonotypes were shared. Compared with non-shared clonotypes, the clonotypes found in all four sorted-subset donors had higher generation probabilities.

Using the deep immunoSEQ assay, TCR CDR3 regions were amplified from genomic DNA by multiplex PCR. Genomic DNA extracted from each cell subset was distributed evenly over all wells of several immunoSEQ 96-well plates, and each plate served as one replicate. For sorted subsets, each replicate PCR was loaded with 150 to 250 ng genomic DNA, equivalent to some 31,000 T cell genomes. The purified libraries were quantified using a Qubit 3.0 fluorometer, sized with a Bioanalyzer 2100, and then quantified again using the KAPA Library Quantification kit. A separate single-read 150-cycle Illumina NextSeq 550 flow cell was used to sequence each immunoSEQ 96-well plate. As for the authors' bioinformatics: The immunoSEQ output contained only junctional sequences without quality scores, so filtering could not match that applied to full-length reads. To assign V/J genes and CDR3, sequences were annotated against IMGT germline references using PyIR, a Python wrapper for IgBLAST v1.9. Reads were filtered out if the reads had weak V/J assignments (E-value above 1e-6), no CDR3, stop codons, out-of-frame junctions, or ambiguous translated residues. V3J clonotypes were defined as sequences sharing the same inferred V gene, J gene, and CDR3 amino acid sequence. To compute the percentage overlap between repertoires, the number of shared unique clonotypes was divided by the size of the smaller repertoire. RTK rarefaction, the Chao1 estimator, and Recon v2.1 estimates of unobserved clonotypes were used to assess repertoire richness. OLGA was used to compute generation probabilities for all TCRbeta clonotypes that the gDNA method yielded from a few donors. This immuneACCESS table, as held by TCRdb, lists in-frame sequences with V and J called but not all clones. Of the missing ones, under half trace to an unresolved V gene in checked studies; the others have no known cause. V and J calls and clone size are those listed in that table; D and trimming were worked out from the DNA. The sample contains around 690,000 clones, less than 95% of them found a single time. Jointly, the top ten make up 30% to 40% of the sample.

This receptor was identified in a young man in good health. Some clones in this sample may be carry-over from other donors' samples. The sequence is built from TRBV28 and TRBJ2-7; there is no confident call for the D gene. The specimen sequenced was memory CD8+ T cells from PBMCs. This specimen's cell subset or site label, interpreted: CD45RO+ cells pooled with CCR7-negative TemRA cells. The CDR3 amino acid sequence is: CASSLWTYEQYF. The DNA reads as follows: TGTGCCAGCAGTTTATGGACCTACGAGCAGTACTTC.